A selection of T cell receptor beta chains follows, all from one sample in a study of cytomegalovirus exposure and HLA in healthy donors. The protocol was immunoSEQ multiplex PCR, while the TCRdb copy is restricted to in-frame clones and leaves out a portion. The data contain 95,000 to 150,000 clones, 74% of them singletons. Material: PBMCs. Every receptor here comes from a man aged 40-50 years in good health and CMV-seropositive. CDR3s include the opening cysteine and the closing phenylalanine or tryptophan. D genes are given only for firm matches. Not all rows give a size; the values are once, few, many and, for expanded clones, a class.

v_gene	abundance	d_gene	j_gene	CDR3aa	CDR3nt
TRBV11-3	NA	NA	TRBJ2-3	CASSQGGGTDTQYF	TGTGCCAGCAGCCAAGGAGGCGGCACAGATACGCAGTATTTT
TRBV18	few	NA	TRBJ1-5	CASSLPGPNQPQHF	TGTGCCAGCTCACTCCCAGGGCCCAATCAGCCCCAGCATTTT
TRBV9	NA	NA	TRBJ2-1	CASNTGSNEQFF	TGTGCCAGCAACACAGGTAGCAATGAGCAGTTCTTC
TRBV7-8	NA	NA	TRBJ2-6	CASSLETWGANVLTF	TGTGCCAGCAGCTTAGAAACTTGGGGGGCCAACGTCCTGACTTTC
TRBV5-4	NA	TRBD2	TRBJ2-4	CASSSSGIGNIQYF	TGTGCCAGCAGCTCTAGCGGGATCGGAAACATTCAGTACTTC
TRBV30	NA	TRBD1	TRBJ1-2	CAWREGTGQLANYGYTF	TGTGCCTGGAGAGAAGGGACAGGGCAGTTAGCTAACTATGGCTACACCTTC
TRBV12-5	NA	NA	TRBJ2-2	CASGADRSNTGELFF	TGTGCTAGTGGGGCGGACAGATCGAACACCGGGGAGCTGTTTTTT
TRBV4-1	NA	TRBD2	TRBJ2-3	CASSPGLAGGRDTQYF	TGCGCCAGCAGCCCGGGACTAGCGGGAGGTAGAGATACGCAGTATTTT
TRBV25-1	NA	TRBD1	TRBJ1-5	CASSDSRGDNQPQHF	TGTGCCAGCAGTGATTCCAGGGGGGACAATCAGCCCCAGCATTTT
TRBV6-5	NA	NA	TRBJ2-5	CASSGPGVQETQYF	TGTGCCAGCAGTGGGCCAGGGGTGCAAGAGACCCAGTACTTC
TRBV25-1	few	TRBD1	TRBJ1-2	CASSDRGQGNGGYTF	TGTGCCAGCAGTGATAGGGGACAGGGAAACGGTGGCTACACCTTC
TRBV6-1	NA	TRBD1	TRBJ1-4	CASSVTGGSEKLFF	TGTGCCAGCAGTGTGACAGGGGGAAGTGAAAAACTGTTTTTT
TRBV6-1	NA	NA	TRBJ1-1	CASSEGRGGAEAFF	TGTGCCAGCAGTGAGGGGCGGGGGGGGGCTGAAGCTTTCTTT
TRBV27	NA	TRBD1	TRBJ1-5	CASSPGTGNQPQHF	TGTGCCAGCAGTCCTGGGACAGGCAATCAGCCCCAGCATTTT
TRBV6-1	few	NA	TRBJ1-5	CASSEGANQPQHF	TGTGCCAGCAGTGAAGGCGCCAATCAGCCCCAGCATTTT
TRBV7-6	NA	TRBD2	TRBJ2-3	CASSSIAGGNTDTQYF	TGTGCCAGCAGCTCAATAGCGGGGGGAAACACAGATACGCAGTATTTT
TRBV30	few	NA	TRBJ2-1	CAWSVKMLGLSNQNEQFF	TGTGCCTGGAGTGTTAAAATGCTAGGCCTCAGTAATCAGAATGAGCAGTTCTTC
TRBV28	few	TRBD2	TRBJ2-7	CASSLVTSGRARYEQYF	TGTGCCAGCAGTTTGGTGACTAGCGGGAGGGCCCGGTACGAGCAGTACTTC
TRBV7-3	NA	NA	TRBJ2-1	CASSLAGGTYNEQFF	TGTGCCAGCAGCTTGGCCGGAGGGACCTACAATGAGCAGTTCTTC
TRBV6-6	NA	NA	TRBJ2-7	CASSLNRAYEQYF	TGTGCCAGCAGCCTCAACAGGGCTTACGAGCAGTACTTC
TRBV5-1	few	TRBD1	TRBJ1-1	CASSGTGGALDTEAFF	TGCGCCAGCAGCGGAACAGGGGGCGCCTTGGACACTGAAGCTTTCTTT
TRBV5-8	NA	TRBD1	TRBJ1-2	CASTYGDRANYGYTF	TGTGCCAGCACCTATGGGGACAGAGCTAACTATGGCTACACCTTC
TRBV5-5	NA	NA	TRBJ2-7	CASSLWDTHPYEQYF	TGTGCCAGCAGCTTATGGGACACTCATCCCTACGAGCAGTACTTC
TRBV6-4	NA	NA	TRBJ1-6	CASSTENYNSPLHF	TGTGCCAGCAGCACAGAGAACTATAATTCACCCCTCCACTTT
TRBV7-2	NA	TRBD1	TRBJ2-4	CASSLQGASAKNIQYF	TGTGCCAGCAGCTTACAGGGGGCCTCTGCCAAAAACATTCAGTACTTC
TRBV27	NA	TRBD1	TRBJ2-6	CATPSRDRYSGANVLTF	TGTGCCACACCGAGTAGGGACAGATACTCTGGGGCCAACGTCCTGACTTTC
TRBV2	NA	TRBD1	TRBJ2-2	CASSERQGAATGELFF	TGTGCCAGCAGTGAACGACAGGGTGCTGCCACCGGGGAGCTGTTTTTT
TRBV5-4	NA	TRBD1	TRBJ2-7	CASSLRTGEHEQYF	TGTGCCAGCAGCTTGCGGACAGGAGAGCACGAGCAGTACTTC
TRBV19	NA	TRBD2	TRBJ2-7	CASSYVGGTYEQYF	TGTGCCAGTAGTTACGTGGGAGGGACCTACGAGCAGTACTTC
TRBV5-1	NA	TRBD2	TRBJ2-7	CASSLELAGVYEQYF	TGCGCCAGCAGCTTGGAACTAGCGGGAGTTTACGAGCAGTACTTC
TRBV11-3	NA	TRBD2	TRBJ2-1	CASSPKGPQLAGRNNEQFF	TGTGCCAGCAGCCCAAAAGGCCCACAACTAGCGGGGCGCAACAATGAGCAGTTCTTC
TRBV7-8	NA	TRBD2	TRBJ2-7	CASSLGQPSGAYEQYF	TGTGCCAGCAGCTTAGGCCAGCCTAGCGGGGCCTACGAGCAGTACTTC
TRBV5-4	NA	TRBD2	TRBJ2-1	CASSVAGGQRTNEQFF	TGTGCCAGCAGCGTCGCGGGGGGGCAAAGGACCAATGAGCAGTTCTTC